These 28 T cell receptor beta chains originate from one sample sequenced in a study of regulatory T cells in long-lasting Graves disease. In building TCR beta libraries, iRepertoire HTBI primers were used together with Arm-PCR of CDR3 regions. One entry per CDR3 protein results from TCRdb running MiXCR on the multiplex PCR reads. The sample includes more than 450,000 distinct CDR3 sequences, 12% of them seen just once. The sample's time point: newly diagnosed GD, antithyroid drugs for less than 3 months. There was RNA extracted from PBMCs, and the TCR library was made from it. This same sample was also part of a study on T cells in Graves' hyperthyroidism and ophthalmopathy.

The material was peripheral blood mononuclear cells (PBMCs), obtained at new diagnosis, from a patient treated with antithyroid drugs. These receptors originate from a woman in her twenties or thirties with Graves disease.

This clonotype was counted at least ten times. Written as DNA, the CDR3 is TGCGCCAGCCGGCAGGGGGCGGGCGATGAGCAGTTCTTC. Translation gives CASRQGAGDEQFF. The chain joins TRBV5-1 to TRBJ2-1; 8 positions agree with TRBD1. The germline CDR1 and CDR2 sequences are SGHRS and YFSETQ. CDR3 length: 13 residues. Trimming cost V 7 bases and J 8 bases; bases outside gene matches: 8.

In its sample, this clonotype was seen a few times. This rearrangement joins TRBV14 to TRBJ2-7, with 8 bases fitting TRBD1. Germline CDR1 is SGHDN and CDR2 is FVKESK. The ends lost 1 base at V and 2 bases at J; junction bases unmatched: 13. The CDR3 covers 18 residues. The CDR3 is CASSQAGRSGGRAYEQYF. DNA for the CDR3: TGTGCCAGCAGCCAAGCAGGTCGTTCAGGGGGCAGGGCCTACGAGCAGTACTTC. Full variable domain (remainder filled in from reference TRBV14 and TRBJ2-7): EAGVTQFPSHSVIEKGQTVTLRCDPISGHDNLYWYRRVMGKEIKFLLHFVKESKQDESGMPNNRFLAERTGGTYSTLKVQPAELEDSGVYFCASSQAGRSGGRAYEQYFGPGTRLTVT.

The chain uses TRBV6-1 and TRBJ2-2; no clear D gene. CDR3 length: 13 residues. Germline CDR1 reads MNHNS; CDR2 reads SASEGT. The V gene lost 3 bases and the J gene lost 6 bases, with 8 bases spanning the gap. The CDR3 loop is CASSEDPAGELFF. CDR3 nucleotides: TGTGCCAGCAGTGAGGACCCAGCCGGGGAGCTGTTTTTT.

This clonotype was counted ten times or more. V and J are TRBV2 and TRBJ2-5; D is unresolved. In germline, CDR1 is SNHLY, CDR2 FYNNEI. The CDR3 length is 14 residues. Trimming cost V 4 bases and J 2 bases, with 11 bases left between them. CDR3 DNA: TGTGCCAGCAGTGGGGTCCGGCGACAAGAGACCCAGTACTTC. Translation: CASSGVRRQETQYF.

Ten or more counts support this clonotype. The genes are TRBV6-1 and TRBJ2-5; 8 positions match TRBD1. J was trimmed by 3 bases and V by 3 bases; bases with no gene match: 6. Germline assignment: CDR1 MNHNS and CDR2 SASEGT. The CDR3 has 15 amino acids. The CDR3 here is CASSDPGQGKETQYF. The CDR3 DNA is TGTGCCAGCAGTGATCCCGGACAGGGCAAAGAGACCCAGTACTTC.

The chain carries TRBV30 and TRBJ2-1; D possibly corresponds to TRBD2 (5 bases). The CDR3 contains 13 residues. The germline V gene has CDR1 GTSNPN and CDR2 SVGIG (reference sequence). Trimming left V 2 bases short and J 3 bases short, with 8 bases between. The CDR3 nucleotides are TGTGCCTGGAGTCCGGGGAACTACAATGAGCAGTTCTTC. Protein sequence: CAWSPGNYNEQFF.

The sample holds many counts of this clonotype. The CDR3: CASSEIAGGRNEQFF. DNA for the CDR3: TGTGCCAGCAGTGAAATCGCAGGGGGCAGGAATGAGCAGTTCTTC. This sequence joins TRBV2 and TRBJ2-1, with 8 nucleotides matching TRBD1. The CDR3 has 15 residues. The J segment lost 7 bases and the V segment lost 2 bases, leaving 7 bases of the junction unmatched. The germline V gene has CDR1 SNHLY and CDR2 FYNNEI.

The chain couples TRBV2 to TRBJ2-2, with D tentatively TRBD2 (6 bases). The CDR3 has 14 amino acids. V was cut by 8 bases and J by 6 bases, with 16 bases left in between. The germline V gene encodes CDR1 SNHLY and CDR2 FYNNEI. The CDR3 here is CASLLGTYPGELFF. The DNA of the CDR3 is TGTGCCAGCCTCCTCGGGACTTACCCCGGGGAGCTGTTTTTT.

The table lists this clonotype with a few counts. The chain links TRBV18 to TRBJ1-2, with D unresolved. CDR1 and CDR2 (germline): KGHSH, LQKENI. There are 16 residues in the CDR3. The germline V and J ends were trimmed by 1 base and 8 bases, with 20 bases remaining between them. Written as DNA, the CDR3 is TGTGCCAGCTCACCACTCCCGTGGCCGACCCGAAGGGGCTACACCTTC. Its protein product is CASSPLPWPTRRGYTF. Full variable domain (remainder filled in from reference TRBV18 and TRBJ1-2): NAGVMQNPRHLVRRRGQEARLRCSPMKGHSHVYWYRQLPEEGLKFMVYLQKENIIDESGMPKERFSAEFPKEGPSILRIQQVVRGDSAAYFCASSPLPWPTRRGYTFGSGTRLTVV.

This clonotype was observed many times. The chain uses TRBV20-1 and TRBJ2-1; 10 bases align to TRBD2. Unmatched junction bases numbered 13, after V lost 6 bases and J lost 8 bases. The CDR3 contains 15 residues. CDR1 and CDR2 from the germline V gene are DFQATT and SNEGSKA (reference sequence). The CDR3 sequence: CSARTLAGVIDEQFF. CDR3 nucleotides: TGCAGTGCGCGAACCCTAGCGGGAGTTATCGATGAGCAGTTCTTC.

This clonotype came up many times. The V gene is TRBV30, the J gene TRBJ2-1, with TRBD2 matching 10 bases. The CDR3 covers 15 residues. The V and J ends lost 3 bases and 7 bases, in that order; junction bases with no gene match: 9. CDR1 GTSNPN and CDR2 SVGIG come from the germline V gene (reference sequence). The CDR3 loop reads CAWSHVAGGTNEQFF. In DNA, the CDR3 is TGTGCCTGGAGCCACGTAGCGGGAGGTACAAATGAGCAGTTCTTC.

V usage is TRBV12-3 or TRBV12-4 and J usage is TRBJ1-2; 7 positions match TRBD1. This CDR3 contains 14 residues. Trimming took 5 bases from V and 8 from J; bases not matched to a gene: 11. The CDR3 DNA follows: TGTGCCAGCAGTGAGGGGACAGCCTACAGAGGCTACACCTTC. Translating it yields CASSEGTAYRGYTF.

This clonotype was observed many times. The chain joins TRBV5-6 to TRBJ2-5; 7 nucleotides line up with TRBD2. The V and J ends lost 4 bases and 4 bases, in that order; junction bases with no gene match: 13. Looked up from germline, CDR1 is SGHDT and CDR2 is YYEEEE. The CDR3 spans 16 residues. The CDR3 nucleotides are TGTGCCAGCAGCCCTATCCAAAGCGGGGTTCGAGAGACCCAGTACTTC. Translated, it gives CASSPIQSGVRETQYF.

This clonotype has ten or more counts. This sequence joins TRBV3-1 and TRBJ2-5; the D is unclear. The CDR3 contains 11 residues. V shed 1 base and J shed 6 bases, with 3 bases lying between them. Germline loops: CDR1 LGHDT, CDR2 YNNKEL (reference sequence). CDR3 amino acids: CASSQVQTQYF. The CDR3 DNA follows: TGTGCCAGCAGCCAAGTCCAGACCCAGTACTTC.

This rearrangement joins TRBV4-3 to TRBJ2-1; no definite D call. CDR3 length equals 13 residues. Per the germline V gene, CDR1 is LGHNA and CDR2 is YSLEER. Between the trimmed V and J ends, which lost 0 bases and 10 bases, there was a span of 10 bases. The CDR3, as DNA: TGCGCCAGCAGCCAAGATCTTTTCTACGAGCAGTTCTTC. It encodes CASSQDLFYEQFF.

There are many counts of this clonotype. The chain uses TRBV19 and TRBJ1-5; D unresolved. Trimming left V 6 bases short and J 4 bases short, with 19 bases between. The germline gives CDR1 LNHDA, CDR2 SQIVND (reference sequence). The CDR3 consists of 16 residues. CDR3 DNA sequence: TGTGCCAGTAGCACCCCGCCGGGGTCCTCTAATCAGCCCCAGCATTTT. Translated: CASSTPPGSSNQPQHF. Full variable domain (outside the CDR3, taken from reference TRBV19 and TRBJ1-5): DGGITQSPKYLFRKEGQNVTLSCEQNLNHDAMYWYRQDPGQGLRLIYYSQIVNDFQKGDIAEGYSVSREKKESFPLTVTSAQKNPTAFYLCASSTPPGSSNQPQHFGDGTRLSIL.

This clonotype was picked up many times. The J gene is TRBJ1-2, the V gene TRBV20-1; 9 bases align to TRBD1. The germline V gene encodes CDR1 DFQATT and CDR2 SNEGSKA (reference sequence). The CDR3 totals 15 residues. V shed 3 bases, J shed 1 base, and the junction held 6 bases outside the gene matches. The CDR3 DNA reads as TGCAGTGCTAGGATCACAGGGGGCGTTAACTATGGCTACACCTTC. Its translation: CSARITGGVNYGYTF.

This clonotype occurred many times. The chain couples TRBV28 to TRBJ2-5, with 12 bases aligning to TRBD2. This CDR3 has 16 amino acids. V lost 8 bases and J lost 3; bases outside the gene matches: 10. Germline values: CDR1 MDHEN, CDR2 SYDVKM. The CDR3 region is CASQRLAGGPEETQYF. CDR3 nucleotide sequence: TGTGCCAGCCAGAGGCTAGCGGGAGGGCCGGAAGAGACCCAGTACTTC.

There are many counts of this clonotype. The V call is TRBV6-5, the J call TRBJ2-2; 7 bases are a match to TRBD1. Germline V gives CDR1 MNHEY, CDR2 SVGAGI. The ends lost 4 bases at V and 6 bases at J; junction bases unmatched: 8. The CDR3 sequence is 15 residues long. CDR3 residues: CASSSGTAHPGELFF. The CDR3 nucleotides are TGTGCCAGCAGTTCCGGGACAGCTCATCCCGGGGAGCTGTTTTTT.

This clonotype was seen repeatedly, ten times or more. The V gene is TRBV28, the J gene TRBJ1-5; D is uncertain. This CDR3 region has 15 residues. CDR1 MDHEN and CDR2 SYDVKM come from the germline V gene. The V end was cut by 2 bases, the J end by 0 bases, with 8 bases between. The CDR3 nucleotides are TGTGCCAGCAGTTTAATGGGTTATAGCAATCAGCCCCAGCATTTT. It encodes CASSLMGYSNQPQHF.

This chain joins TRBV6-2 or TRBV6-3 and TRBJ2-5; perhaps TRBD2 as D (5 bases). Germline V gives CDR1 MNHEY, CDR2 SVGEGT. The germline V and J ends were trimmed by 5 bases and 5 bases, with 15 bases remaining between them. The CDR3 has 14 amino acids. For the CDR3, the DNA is TGTGCCAGCAGTGAGAGGGTCTTGATGGAGACCCAGTACTTC. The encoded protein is CASSERVLMETQYF.

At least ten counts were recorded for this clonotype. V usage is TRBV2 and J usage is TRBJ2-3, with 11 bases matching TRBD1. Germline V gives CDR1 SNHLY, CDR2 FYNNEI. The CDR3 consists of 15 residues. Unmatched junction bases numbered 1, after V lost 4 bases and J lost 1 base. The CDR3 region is CASSADRGRTDTQYF. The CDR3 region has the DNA TGTGCCAGCAGTGCGGACAGGGGGCGCACAGATACGCAGTATTTT. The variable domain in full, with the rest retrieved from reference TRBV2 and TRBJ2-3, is EPEVTQTPSHQVTQMGQEVILRCVPISNHLYFYWYRQILGQKVEFLVSFYNNEISEKSEIFDDQFSVERPDGSNFTLKIRSTKLEDSAMYFCASSADRGRTDTQYFGPGTRLTVL.

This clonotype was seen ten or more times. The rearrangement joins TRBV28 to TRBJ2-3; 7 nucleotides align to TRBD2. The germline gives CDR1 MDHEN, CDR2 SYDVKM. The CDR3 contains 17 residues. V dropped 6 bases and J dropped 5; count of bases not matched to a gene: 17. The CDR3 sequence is CASRPGGEGGQGDTQYF. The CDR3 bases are TGTGCCAGCAGACCGGGCGGTGAGGGAGGGCAGGGAGATACGCAGTATTTT.

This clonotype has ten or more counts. CDR3 loop: CASSQPSGLYGYTF. In DNA, the CDR3 is TGCGCCAGCAGCCAACCCTCGGGGCTCTATGGCTACACCTTC. V is TRBV4-1 and J is TRBJ1-2, with D perhaps matching TRBD1 (5 bases). Germline CDR1 MGHRA, CDR2 YSYEKL. Trimming shortened V by 2 bases and J by 4 bases, and 11 bases separated the two germline ends. CDR3 length: 14 amino acids.

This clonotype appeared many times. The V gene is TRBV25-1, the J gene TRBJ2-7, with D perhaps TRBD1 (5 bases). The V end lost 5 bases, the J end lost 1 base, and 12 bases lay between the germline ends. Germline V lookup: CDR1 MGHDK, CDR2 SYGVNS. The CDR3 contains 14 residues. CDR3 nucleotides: TGTGCCAGCAGTTTTGGGGCATTATCCTACGAGCAGTACTTC. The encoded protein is CASSFGALSYEQYF.

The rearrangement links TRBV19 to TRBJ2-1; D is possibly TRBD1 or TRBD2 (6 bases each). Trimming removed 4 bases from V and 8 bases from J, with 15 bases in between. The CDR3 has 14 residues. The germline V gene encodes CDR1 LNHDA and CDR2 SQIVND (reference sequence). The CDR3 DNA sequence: TGTGCCAGTAGTAGGAGGGTCGGGGGCGATGAGCAGTTCTTC. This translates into CASSRRVGGDEQFF.

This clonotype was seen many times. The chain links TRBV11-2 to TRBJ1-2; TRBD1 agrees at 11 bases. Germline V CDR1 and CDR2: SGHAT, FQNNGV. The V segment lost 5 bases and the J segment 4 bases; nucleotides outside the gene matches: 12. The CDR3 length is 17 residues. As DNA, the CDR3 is TGTGCCAGCAGCCCAGCCGGGACAGGGGGATTGGTCTATGGCTACACCTTC. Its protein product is CASSPAGTGGLVYGYTF.

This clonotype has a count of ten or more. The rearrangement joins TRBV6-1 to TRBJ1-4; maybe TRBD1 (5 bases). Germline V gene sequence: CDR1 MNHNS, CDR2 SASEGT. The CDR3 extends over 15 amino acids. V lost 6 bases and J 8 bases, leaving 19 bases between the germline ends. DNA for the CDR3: TGTGCCAGCAGGCCCGGGGGGGGGAGAGAGGAAAAACTGTTTTTT. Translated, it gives CASRPGGGREEKLFF.